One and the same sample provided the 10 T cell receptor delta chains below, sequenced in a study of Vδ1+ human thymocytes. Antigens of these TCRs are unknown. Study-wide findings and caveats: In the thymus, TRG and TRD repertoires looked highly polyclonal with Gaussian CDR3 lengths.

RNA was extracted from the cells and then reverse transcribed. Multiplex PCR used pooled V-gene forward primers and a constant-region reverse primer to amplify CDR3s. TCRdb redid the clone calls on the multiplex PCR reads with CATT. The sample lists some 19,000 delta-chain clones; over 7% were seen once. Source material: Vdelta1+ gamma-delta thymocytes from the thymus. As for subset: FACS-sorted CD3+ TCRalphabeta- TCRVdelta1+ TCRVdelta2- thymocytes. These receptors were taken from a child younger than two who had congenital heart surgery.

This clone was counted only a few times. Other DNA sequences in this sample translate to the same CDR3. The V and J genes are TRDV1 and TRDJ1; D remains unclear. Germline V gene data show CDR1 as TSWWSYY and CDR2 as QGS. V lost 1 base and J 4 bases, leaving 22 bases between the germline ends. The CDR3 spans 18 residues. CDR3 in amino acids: CALGEHIRRADADDKLIF. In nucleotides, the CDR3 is TGTGCTCTTGGGGAACACATTCGGAGGGCCGACGCCGACGATAAACTCATCTTT.

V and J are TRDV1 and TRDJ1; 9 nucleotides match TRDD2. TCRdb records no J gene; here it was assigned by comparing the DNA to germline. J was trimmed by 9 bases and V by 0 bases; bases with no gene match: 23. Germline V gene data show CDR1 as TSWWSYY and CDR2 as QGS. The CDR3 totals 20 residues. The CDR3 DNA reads TGTGCTCTTGGGGAACTCGCCCTTCCTACGCTTACCGGGGATGGGAGCGAACTCATCTTT. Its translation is CALGELALPTLTGDGSELIF.

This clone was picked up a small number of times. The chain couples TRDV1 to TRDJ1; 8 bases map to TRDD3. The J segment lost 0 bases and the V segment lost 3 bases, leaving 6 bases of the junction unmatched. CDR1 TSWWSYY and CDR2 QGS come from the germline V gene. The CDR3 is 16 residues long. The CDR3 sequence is CALGDTGGRYTDKLIF. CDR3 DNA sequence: TGTGCTCTTGGGGATACTGGGGGCCGCTACACCGATAAACTCATCTTT.

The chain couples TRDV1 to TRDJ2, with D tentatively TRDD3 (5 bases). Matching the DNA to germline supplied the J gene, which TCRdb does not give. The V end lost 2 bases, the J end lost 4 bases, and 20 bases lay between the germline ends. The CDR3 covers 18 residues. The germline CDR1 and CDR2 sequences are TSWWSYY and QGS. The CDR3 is CALGEDPVWDVRTAQLFF. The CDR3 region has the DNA TGTGCTCTTGGGGAAGATCCGGTGTGGGATGTTCGGACAGCACAACTCTTCTTT.

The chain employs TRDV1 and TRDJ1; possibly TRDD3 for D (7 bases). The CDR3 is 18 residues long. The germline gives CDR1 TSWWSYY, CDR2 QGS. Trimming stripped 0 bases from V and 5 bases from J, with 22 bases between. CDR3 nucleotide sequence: TGTGCTCTTGGGGAACTAAGTCCTACGGAGGGGGGATGTGATAAACTCATCTTT. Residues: CALGELSPTEGGCDKLIF.

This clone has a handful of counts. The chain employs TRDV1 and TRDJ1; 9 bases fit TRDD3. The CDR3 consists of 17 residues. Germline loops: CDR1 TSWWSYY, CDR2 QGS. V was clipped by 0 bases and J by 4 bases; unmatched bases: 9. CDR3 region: CALGELCLRGGYDKLIF. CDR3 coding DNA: TGTGCTCTTGGGGAACTGTGCCTACGTGGGGGATACGATAAACTCATCTTT.

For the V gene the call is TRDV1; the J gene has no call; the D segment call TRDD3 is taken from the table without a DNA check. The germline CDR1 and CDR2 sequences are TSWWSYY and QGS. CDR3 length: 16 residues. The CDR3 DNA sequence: TGTGCTCTTGGGGAAGGGAACGGAGGGGGTACCGATAAGCTCATCTTT. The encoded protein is CALGEGNGGGTDKLIF.

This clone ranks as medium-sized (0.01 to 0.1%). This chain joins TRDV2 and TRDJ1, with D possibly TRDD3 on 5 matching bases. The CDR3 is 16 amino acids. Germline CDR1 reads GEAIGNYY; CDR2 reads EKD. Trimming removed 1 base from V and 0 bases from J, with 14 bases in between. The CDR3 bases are TGTGCCTGTGACACTGTAGGGATGCTGTACACCGATAAACTCATCTTT. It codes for CACDTVGMLYTDKLIF.

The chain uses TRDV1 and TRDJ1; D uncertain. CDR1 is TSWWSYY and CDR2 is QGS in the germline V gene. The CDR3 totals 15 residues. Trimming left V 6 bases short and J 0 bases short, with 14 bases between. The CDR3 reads CALGDRPTDTDKLIF. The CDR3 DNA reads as TGTGCTCTTGGCGATAGGCCCACGGACACCGATAAACTCATCTTT.

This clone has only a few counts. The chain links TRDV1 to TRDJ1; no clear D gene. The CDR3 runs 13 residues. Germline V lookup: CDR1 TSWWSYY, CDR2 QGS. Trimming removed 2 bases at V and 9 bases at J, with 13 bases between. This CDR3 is CALGEEGSTQLIF. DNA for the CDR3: TGTGCTCTTGGGGAAGAAGGTTCTACGCAACTCATCTTT.